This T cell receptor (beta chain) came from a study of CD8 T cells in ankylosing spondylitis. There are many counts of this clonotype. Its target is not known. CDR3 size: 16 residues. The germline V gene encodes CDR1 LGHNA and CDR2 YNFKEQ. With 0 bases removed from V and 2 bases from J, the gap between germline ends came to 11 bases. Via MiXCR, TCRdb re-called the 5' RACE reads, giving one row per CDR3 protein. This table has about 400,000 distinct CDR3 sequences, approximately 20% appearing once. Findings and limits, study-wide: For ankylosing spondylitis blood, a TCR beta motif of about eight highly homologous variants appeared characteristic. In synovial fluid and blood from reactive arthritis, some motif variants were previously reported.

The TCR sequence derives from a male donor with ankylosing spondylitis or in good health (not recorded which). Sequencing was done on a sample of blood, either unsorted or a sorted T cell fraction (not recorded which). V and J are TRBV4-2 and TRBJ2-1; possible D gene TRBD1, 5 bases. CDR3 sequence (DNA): TGTGCCAGCAGCCAAGAAATGGTCAGGGCCTACAATGAGCAGTTCTTC. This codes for CASSQEMVRAYNEQFF.